One TCR beta chain is described in this entry. Its antigen is still unknown. The 5'RACE template-switching step produced TCR cDNA and added a universal primer site and UMIs. TCRdb used MiXCR to reprocess the 5' RACE reads, holding one entry per CDR3 protein. The repertoire consists of approximately 550,000 distinct CDR3 sequences, with 13% occurring once and the leading ten covering more than 13%. Per the germline V gene, CDR1 is LNHDA and CDR2 is SQIVND (reference sequence). CDR3 length: 17 residues. V was pared by 3 bases and J by 5 bases, with 16 bases of the junction left unmatched. This sample is part of a study of T cells after yellow fever vaccination. Study background: For low cell numbers, libraries were made with SMART-Seq v4 Ultra Low Input. Points from the study as a whole: Once the booster was given, most primary-vaccination clones reappeared, at just over 95% for CD4 and around 90% for CD8. Although the secondary response was weaker, it peaked faster, at day 5 versus 15.

This sequence was found in a man aged 25 to 40 who received the YFV17D yellow fever vaccine. The J gene is TRBJ2-7, the V gene TRBV19, with TRBD1 identical over 7 bases. The sample in question was PBMCs, obtained on the day of the yellow fever booster vaccination. In DNA, the CDR3 is TGTGCCAGTAGTATGTCCCCATCCCTACAGGGGACACACGAGCAGTACTTC. Its translation is CASSMSPSLQGTHEQYF.